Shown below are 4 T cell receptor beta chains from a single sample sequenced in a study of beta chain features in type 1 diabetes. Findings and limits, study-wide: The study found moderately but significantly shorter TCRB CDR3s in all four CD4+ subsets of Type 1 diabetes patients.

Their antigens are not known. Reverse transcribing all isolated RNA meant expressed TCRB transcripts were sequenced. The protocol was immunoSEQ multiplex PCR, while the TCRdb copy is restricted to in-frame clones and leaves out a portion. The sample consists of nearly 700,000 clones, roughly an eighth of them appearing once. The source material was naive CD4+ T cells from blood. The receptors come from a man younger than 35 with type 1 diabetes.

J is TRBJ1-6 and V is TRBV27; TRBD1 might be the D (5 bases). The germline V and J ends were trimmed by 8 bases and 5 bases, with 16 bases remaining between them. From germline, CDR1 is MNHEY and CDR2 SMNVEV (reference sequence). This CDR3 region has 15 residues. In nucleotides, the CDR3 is TGTGCCAGCCTTGGGGGGGGGAAAAATAATTCACCCCTCCACTTT. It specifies CASLGGGKNNSPLHF.

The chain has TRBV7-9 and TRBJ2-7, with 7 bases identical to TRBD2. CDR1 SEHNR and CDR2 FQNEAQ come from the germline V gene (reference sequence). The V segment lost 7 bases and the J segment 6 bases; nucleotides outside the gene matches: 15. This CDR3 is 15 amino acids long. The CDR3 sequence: CASTLLGGTGIEQYF. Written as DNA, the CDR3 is TGTGCCAGCACCCTCCTGGGAGGGACGGGGATCGAGCAGTACTTC. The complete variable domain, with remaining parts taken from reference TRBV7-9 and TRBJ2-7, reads DTGVSQNPRHKITKRGQNVTFRCDPISEHNRLYWYRQTLGQGPEFLTYFQNEAQLEKSRLLSDRFSAERPKGSFSTLEIQRTEQGDSAMYLCASTLLGGTGIEQYFGPGTRLTVT.

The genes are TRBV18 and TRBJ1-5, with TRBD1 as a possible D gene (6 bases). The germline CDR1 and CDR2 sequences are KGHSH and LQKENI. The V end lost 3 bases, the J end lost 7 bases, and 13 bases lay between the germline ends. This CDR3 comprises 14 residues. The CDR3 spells CASSPRGALQPQHF. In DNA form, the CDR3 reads TGTGCCAGCTCACCGAGGGGGGCTCTCCAGCCCCAGCATTTT.

CDR3 nucleotide sequence: TGTGCCATCAGCAGCGGGGGTCCGGATACGCAGTATTTT. This translates into CAISSGGPDTQYF. The chain carries TRBV10-3 and TRBJ2-3; 8 nucleotides align to TRBD2. The length of the CDR3 is 13 residues. V shed 6 bases and J 6 bases; nucleotides not matched to a gene: 5. Germline CDR1 is ENHRY and CDR2 is SYGVKD.